This TCR beta chain was profiled in a study of T cell responses to AZD1222 COVID-19 vaccine. As for the study in general: Researchers grouped second doses given at about 4 or about 12 weeks into one pool.

Sequencing was performed with immunoSEQ multiplex PCR; in TCRdb, only in-frame clones are kept and a portion is missing. The table records approximately 110,000 clones, 89% of them present only once. The TCR sequence derives from an adult in good health. Sequencing used peripheral blood, obtained on day 0 of AZD1222 vaccination.

The CDR3 loop is CSVGGGQGEQPQHF. Here the CDR3 DNA reads TGCAGCGTTGGGGGCGGCCAGGGAGAACAGCCCCAGCATTTT. V usage is TRBV29-1 and J usage is TRBJ1-5; TRBD1 is a possible D gene (5 bases). The V end lost 4 bases, the J end lost 7 bases, and 17 bases lay between the germline ends. Germline-derived CDR1 and CDR2 are SQVTM and ANQGSEA. This CDR3 comprises 14 residues.